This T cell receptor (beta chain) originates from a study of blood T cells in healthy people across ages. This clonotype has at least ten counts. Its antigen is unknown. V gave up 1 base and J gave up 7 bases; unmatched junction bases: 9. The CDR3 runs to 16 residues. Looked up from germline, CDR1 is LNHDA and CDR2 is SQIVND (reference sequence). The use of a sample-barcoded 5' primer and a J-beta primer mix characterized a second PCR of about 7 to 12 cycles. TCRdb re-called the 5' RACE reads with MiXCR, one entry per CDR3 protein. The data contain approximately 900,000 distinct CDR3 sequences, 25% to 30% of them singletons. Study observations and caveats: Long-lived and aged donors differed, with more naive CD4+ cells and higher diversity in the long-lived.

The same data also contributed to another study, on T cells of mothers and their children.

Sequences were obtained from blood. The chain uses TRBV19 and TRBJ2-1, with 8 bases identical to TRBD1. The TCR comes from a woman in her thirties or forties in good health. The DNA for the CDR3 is TGTGCCAGTAGTATAGGACGCCCAGGGGGCTTGAATGAGCAGTTCTTC. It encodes CASSIGRPGGLNEQFF.